The sample holds one count of the clone carrying this T cell receptor (beta chain). Its specificity is unknown. One end of the junction is discordant with germline, which a read error may explain. The length of the CDR3 is 14 residues. Germline loops: CDR1 MDHEN, CDR2 SYDVKM. The data belong to a study of T cell repertoires in cytomegalovirus infection. The wider study: An indication of both CMV infection and matching HLA type came from public TCR beta signatures. The study's findings and limits: CMV carriers with the relevant HLA were identified by cumulative public TCR beta family frequency.

TCRdb re-called the reads with MiXCR, one entry per CDR3 protein. The sample holds approximately 190,000 distinct CDR3 sequences, 7.5% to 10% seen once. The material sequenced was PBMCs. This TCR was recovered from a human donor in good health (CMV status not recorded). Some clones in this sample may be carry-over from other donors' samples. J is TRBJ1-1 and V is TRBV28; D may be TRBD1 (5 bases). CDR3 bases: TGTGCCAGGAGTTTGTTGGGGCTCCGGTTTGAAGCTTTCTTT. It is translated as CARSLLGLRFEAFF.